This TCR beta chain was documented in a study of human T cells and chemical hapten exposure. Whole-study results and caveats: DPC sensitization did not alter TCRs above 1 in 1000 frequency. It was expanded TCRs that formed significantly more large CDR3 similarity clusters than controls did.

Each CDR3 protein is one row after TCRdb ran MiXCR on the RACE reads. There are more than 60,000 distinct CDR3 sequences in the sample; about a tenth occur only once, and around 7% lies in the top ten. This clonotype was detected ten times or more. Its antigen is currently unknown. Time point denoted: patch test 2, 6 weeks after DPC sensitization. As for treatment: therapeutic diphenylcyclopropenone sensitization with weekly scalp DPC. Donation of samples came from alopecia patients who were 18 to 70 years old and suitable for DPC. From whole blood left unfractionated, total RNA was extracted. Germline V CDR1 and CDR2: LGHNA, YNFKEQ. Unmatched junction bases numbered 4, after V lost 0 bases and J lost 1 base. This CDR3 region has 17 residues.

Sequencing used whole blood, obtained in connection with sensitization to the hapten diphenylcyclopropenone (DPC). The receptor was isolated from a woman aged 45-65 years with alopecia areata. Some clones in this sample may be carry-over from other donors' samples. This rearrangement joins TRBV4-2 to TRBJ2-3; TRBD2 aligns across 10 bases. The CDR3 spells CASSQDSLAGGTDTQYF. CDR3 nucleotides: TGTGCCAGCAGCCAAGATAGCCTAGCGGGAGGCACAGATACGCAGTATTTT.